This TCR beta chain was documented in a study of T cells in Graves' hyperthyroidism and ophthalmopathy. For the study at large: Peripheral blood was drawn at first diagnosis, prior to all treatment.

It was RNA transcripts that yielded the amplified TCR beta CDR3 regions. Using the HTBI primer set, a first-round RT-PCR was run on the TCR CDR3. TCRdb passed the multiplex PCR reads through MiXCR, listing each CDR3 protein once. Here the sample spans about 420,000 distinct CDR3 sequences, approximately 14% being singletons. Study-wide results and limits: Most thyroid clonotypes that were expanded above 0.001 also turned up in blood.

This clonotype was observed many times. The target antigen is unknown. After removal of 3 bases from V and 5 bases from J, the junction contained 12 bases not matched to a gene. Germline-derived CDR1 and CDR2 are ENHRY and SYGVKD. The length of the CDR3 is 16 residues. The V call is TRBV10-3, the J call TRBJ2-5; 7 positions match TRBD2. The sequence came from a woman between 18 and 30 years old with Graves' hyperthyroidism. Sequenced: blood. This chain's CDR3 is CAISDPAGVAGETQYF. CDR3 nucleotides: TGTGCCATCAGTGATCCGGCGGGGGTCGCAGGCGAGACCCAGTACTTC.